This record looks at one T cell receptor (beta chain) sequence and its context. Produced via immunoSEQ multiplex PCR; TCRdb's table is partial and in-frame only. The sample has fewer than 110,000 clones; roughly 87% are singletons. This sample is drawn from a study of blood T cell repertoires in COVID-19. Study summary: The United States, Italy and Spain provided the acute and convalescent COVID-19 samples.

CDR3 size: 16 residues. Sequenced sample: peripheral blood. The clonotype was recovered from a human donor in a cohort sampled during active COVID-19. The rearrangement links TRBV21-1 to TRBJ2-1; TRBD2 reflects the table's D call only, with no check against the DNA. TRBV21-1 constitutes a pseudogene. CDR3 in DNA: TGTGCCAGCAGCAAACCGGCTAGCGGGAGATCCAATGAGCAGTTCTTC. Translated, it gives CASSKPASGRSNEQFF.